These 5 T cell receptor beta chains were all obtained from the same sample, sequenced in a study of T-cell memory formation after mild COVID-19. TCRdb itself ran the 5' RACE reads through MiXCR, one entry per CDR3 protein. The table shows 180,000 or so distinct CDR3 sequences, with roughly 12% occurring only once. Sequencing input: PBMCs or a T cell subset sorted from them (not recorded which). The receptors shown here come from a young man who had mild COVID-19 (a few samples of this study predate the infection). Cell type and time point are not known.

This clonotype was found once. V usage is TRBV18 and J usage is TRBJ2-1, with 9 bases that match TRBD2. V was clipped by 5 bases and J by 4 bases; unmatched bases: 6. Germline CDR1 is KGHSH and CDR2 is LQKENI. The CDR3 is 15 amino acids. The CDR3 loop reads CASSAASGDYNEQFF. The CDR3, as DNA: TGTGCCAGCTCAGCGGCTAGCGGGGATTACAATGAGCAGTTCTTC. The variable domain in full, completed from reference TRBV18 and TRBJ2-1, reads NAGVMQNPRHLVRRRGQEARLRCSPMKGHSHVYWYRQLPEEGLKFMVYLQKENIIDESGMPKERFSAEFPKEGPSILRIQQVVRGDSAAYFCASSAASGDYNEQFFGPGTRLTVL.

This clonotype was observed many times. The J gene is TRBJ1-6, the V gene TRBV7-3, with TRBD1 identical over 7 bases. There are 15 residues in the CDR3. V lost 5 bases and J lost 4; bases outside the gene matches: 5. Germline V gene sequence: CDR1 SGHTA, CDR2 FQGTGA. CDR3 DNA sequence: TGTGCCAGCAGCCTCGCGGGACAGTATAATTCACCCCTCCACTTT. It yields the protein CASSLAGQYNSPLHF.

In this sample, this clonotype turned up a few times. This chain connects TRBV24-1 to TRBJ2-3; tentative D call: TRBD2 (5 bases). V lost 4 bases to trimming and J lost 3 bases, with 16 bases between them. The germline V gene has CDR1 KGHDR and CDR2 SFDVKD. This CDR3 is built from 16 residues. The CDR3 DNA sequence: TGTGCCACCAGTGAGAAGAGGTCGAGGGAGACAGATACGCAGTATTTT. The encoded protein is CATSEKRSRETDTQYF.

This sequence joins TRBV5-8 and TRBJ2-2; no clear D gene. Between the trimmed V and J ends, which lost 2 bases and 6 bases, there was a span of 8 bases. Per the germline V gene, CDR1 is SGHTS and CDR2 is YDEGEE. The CDR3 loop spans 13 amino acids. CDR3 nucleotide sequence: TGTGCCAGCAGCTTTGGACGAGCCGGGGAGCTGTTTTTT. It codes for CASSFGRAGELFF.

This clonotype came up many times. CDR3 nucleotide sequence: TGTGCCAGCAGTCCTGGGACAGGGAGGTACGGGGCCACCCAGTACTTC. This translates into CASSPGTGRYGATQYF. This chain connects TRBV28 to TRBJ2-5; TRBD1 matches 9 bases. This CDR3 region has 16 residues. V shed 5 bases, J shed 8 bases, and the junction held 15 bases outside the gene matches. Germline values: CDR1 MDHEN, CDR2 SYDVKM. Supplemented by reference TRBV28 and TRBJ2-5, the full variable domain reads DVKVTQSSRYLVKRTGEKVFLECVQDMDHENMFWYRQDPGLGLRLIYFSYDVKMKEKGDIPEGYSVSREKKERFSLILESASTNQTSMYLCASSPGTGRYGATQYFGPGTRLLVL.